This TCR beta chain was observed in a study of blood T cell repertoires in COVID-19. Study-level information: T cells, B-cell-depleted T cells, or PBMCs supplied cDNA or gDNA.

Measured with immunoSEQ multiplex PCR; TCRdb has only the in-frame clones, and not every one. The profile covers hundreds of thousands of clones, with 88% appearing a single time and about 8.6% taken by the ten largest. CDR1 is LNHDA, CDR2 SQIVND, per germline (reference sequence). After removal of 7 bases from V and 8 bases from J, the junction contained 4 bases not matched to a gene. The CDR3 contains 11 residues. What was sequenced was peripheral blood. The source is a man aged 18-30 years with active or convalescent COVID-19. This chain joins TRBV19 and TRBJ1-2; 7 nucleotides align to TRBD1. The CDR3 reads CASTGTDGYTF. The CDR3 bases are TGTGCCAGTACCGGGACAGACGGCTACACCTTC.